These T cell receptor beta chains were read from a single sample in a study of identical twins. TCRdb used MiXCR to reprocess the 5' RACE reads, holding one entry per CDR3 protein. The sample lists 500,000 to 650,000 distinct CDR3 sequences; around 20% were seen once. This same sample was also taken into another study, of yellow fever vaccine responses in identical twins.

The sequenced sample consisted of CD4+ T cells sorted from blood. The source is a woman aged 18-30 years in good health. CDR3s include the opening cysteine and the closing phenylalanine or tryptophan. A D gene is named only where the DNA matches it firmly. Clone size is given for some rows only: seen once, a few or many times, or a class if the clone is expanded.

CAISKIAGEATDTQYF	TGTGCCATCAGCAAAATAGCGGGGGAGGCCACAGATACGCAGTATTTT	TRBV10-3	TRBJ2-3	-	TRBD2
CASSSAGTGTYEQHF	TGCGCCAGCAGCTCAGCCGGGACAGGGACCTACGAGCAGCACTTC	TRBV5-1	TRBJ2-7	once	TRBD1
CSATAPTETQYF	TGCAGTGCCACGGCCCCTACGGAGACCCAGTACTTC	TRBV20-1	TRBJ2-5	-	-
CASSGGDRTKAFF	TGCGCCAGCAGCGGAGGGGACAGGACAAAGGCTTTCTTT	TRBV5-1	TRBJ1-1	few	TRBD1
CSAIAGDYGYTF	TGCAGTGCCATAGCAGGGGACTATGGCTACACCTTC	TRBV20-1	TRBJ1-2	few	-
CSARRSSGSPEQYF	TGCAGTGCTAGACGGAGTAGCGGGAGTCCCGAGCAGTACTTC	TRBV20-1	TRBJ2-7	-	TRBD2
CASSLAYLSGNTQYF	TGTGCCAGCAGCTTAGCTTACTTGTCGGGGAATACGCAGTATTTT	TRBV7-2	TRBJ2-3	few	-
CATSRGGEQETQYF	TGTGCCACCAGCAGAGGTGGGGAGCAAGAGACCCAGTACTTC	TRBV15	TRBJ2-5	few	-
CASSPGLEQFF	TGTGCCAGCAGCCCTGGACTAGAGCAGTTCTTC	TRBV6-5	TRBJ2-1	-	-
CASSPRVAGIQYF	TGTGCCAGCAGCCCCCGGGTAGCGGGTATTCAGTACTTC	TRBV9	TRBJ2-4	-	TRBD2
CASSFTLAGGPDEQYF	TGTGCCAGCAGCTTTACACTAGCGGGAGGGCCGGACGAGCAGTACTTC	TRBV5-6	TRBJ2-7	-	TRBD2
CASSQGGRTAMNTEAFF	TGCGCCAGCAGCCAAGGAGGGAGGACGGCGATGAACACTGAAGCTTTCTTT	TRBV4-1	TRBJ1-1	few	-
CASSFGLAGADTQYF	TGTGCCAGCAGCTTCGGACTAGCGGGAGCAGATACGCAGTATTTT	TRBV11-2	TRBJ2-3	-	TRBD2
CASSQASGGSIVSEQFF	TGTGCCAGCAGCCAAGCTAGCGGGGGGTCAATTGTGAGTGAGCAGTTCTTC	TRBV3-1	TRBJ2-1	few	TRBD2
CSASPGTDNSPLHF	TGCAGTGCTTCCCCCGGGACAGATAATTCACCCCTCCACTTT	TRBV20-1	TRBJ1-6	-	TRBD1
CASSEPNVGTGGKYSNQPQHF	TGTGCCAGCAGTGAACCGAATGTAGGGACAGGGGGGAAATATAGCAATCAGCCCCAGCATTTT	TRBV6-1	TRBJ1-5	many	TRBD1
CASSEGLAGGYEQFF	TGCGCCAGCAGTGAGGGCCTAGCGGGGGGTTATGAGCAGTTCTTC	TRBV10-1	TRBJ2-1	many	TRBD2
CASSGGGTTDTQYF	TGCGCCAGCAGCGGTGGGGGAACTACAGATACGCAGTATTTT	TRBV5-1	TRBJ2-3	many	-
CASSLVFPTGELFF	TGTGCCAGCAGTTTAGTCTTCCCCACCGGGGAGCTGTTTTTT	TRBV28	TRBJ2-2	few	-
CASSLGPGQSSYEQYF	TGTGCCAGCAGCTTAGGTCCAGGGCAAAGCTCCTACGAGCAGTACTTC	TRBV11-2	TRBJ2-7	-	-
CASSQGPVGPTGELFF	TGTGCCAGCAGCCAAGGGCCTGTGGGGCCCACCGGGGAGCTGTTTTTT	TRBV3-1	TRBJ2-2	-	-
CSARRLNTGELFF	TGCAGTGCCCGCCGCCTGAACACCGGGGAGCTGTTTTTT	TRBV20-1	TRBJ2-2	-	-
CSARDGPGAGAIF	TGCAGTGCTAGAGACGGGCCAGGGGCGGGAGCGATCTTC	TRBV20-1	TRBJ2-1	-	-
CASSQGWMAEMDYEQYF	TGTGCCAGCAGCCAAGGGTGGATGGCAGAAATGGACTACGAGCAGTACTTC	TRBV3-1	TRBJ2-7	-	-
CASRLPIYIQYF	TGTGCCAGCAGACTACCCATATACATTCAGTACTTC	TRBV6-5	TRBJ2-4	few	-
CASSPGVAGQETQYF	TGTGCCAGCAGCCCCGGGGTAGCGGGACAAGAGACCCAGTACTTC	TRBV28	TRBJ2-5	-	TRBD2
CASSAGQGEETQYF	TGTGCCAGCAGCGCCGGACAGGGAGAAGAGACCCAGTACTTC	TRBV7-8	TRBJ2-5	few	TRBD1
CSVAGQGAGANVLTF	TGCAGCGTTGCGGGACAGGGGGCTGGGGCCAACGTCCTGACTTTC	TRBV29-1	TRBJ2-6	-	TRBD1
CASSQVGQRGRQYF	TGTGCCAGCAGCCAAGTTGGACAGCGTGGTAGGCAGTATTTT	TRBV14	TRBJ2-3	-	-
CASSPPPVVNTEAFF	TGTGCCAGCAGTCCTCCGCCGGTGGTAAACACTGAAGCTTTCTTT	TRBV12-3/TRBV12-4	TRBJ1-1	many	-
CATRTTGGTDTQYF	TGCGCCACCAGAACAACCGGGGGGACAGATACGCAGTATTTT	TRBV5-1	TRBJ2-3	few	TRBD2
CASSPRTSQSVRQFF	TGTGCCAGCAGTCCGCGGACTAGCCAATCCGTTCGGCAGTTCTTC	TRBV12-3/TRBV12-4	TRBJ2-1	few	TRBD2